The sequence of this T cell receptor beta chain was determined in a study of shared clonotypes between healthy human individuals. The study's findings and limits: Despite large depth, sorted-subset datasets appeared incompletely sequenced. Memory subsets generally showed smaller estimated richness than naive subsets did.

CD45RO negativity and positive selection for CCR7 defined naive CD8 cells, a population that excluded terminally differentiated effector memory CD45RA+ cells. There were only Caucasian adults among the donors, and all lived in Nashville, Tennessee. A deep-level run was used for the assay. Profiled with immunoSEQ multiplex PCR; TCRdb holds only in-frame clones, not every one. The sample consists of some 2 million clones, less than 95% of them appearing once. The count of this clone is one. Its specificity is unknown. Germline-derived CDR1 and CDR2 are GTSNPN and SVGIG (reference sequence). Trimming cost V 3 bases and J 2 bases, with 8 bases left between them. There are 12 residues in the CDR3.

This sequence was found in a man younger than 35 in good health. The V call is TRBV30, the J call TRBJ2-7; D unresolved. Sequenced: naive CD8+ T cells sorted from blood. CDR3 in DNA: TGTGCCTGGAGACCAGACACCTACGAGCAGTACTTC. Protein sequence: CAWRPDTYEQYF.